The present T cell receptor (beta chain) was sequenced within a study of T cell changes during pregnancy in multiple sclerosis. This clone was seen only once. TCRdb keeps only in-frame clones here, not all; method: immunoSEQ multiplex PCR. The profile covers approximately 31,000 clones, with about 93% appearing a single time and around 0.38% taken by the ten largest. The CDR3 is 15 amino acids. Deletions cut 1 base from V and 4 bases from J, with 10 bases between. Germline V lookup: CDR1 SGHTA, CDR2 FQGNSA. Here the sequenced sample was CD4+ T cells from peripheral blood mononuclear cells, taken in the second trimester of pregnancy. This TCR was recovered from a female donor with multiple sclerosis, enrolled in a pregnancy study. The genes are TRBV7-2 and TRBJ2-2, with D perhaps matching TRBD1 (5 bases). CDR3 sequence (DNA): TGTGCCAGCAGCTTAGTTGCAGGGTCCACCGGGGAGCTGTTTTTT. The encoded protein is CASSLVAGSTGELFF.